The present T cell receptor (beta chain) was sequenced within a study of T-cell reconstitution after alpha-beta-depleted transplantation in children (dated by TCRdb to 2016 to 2017). About the study as a whole: T-cell immune reconstitution after TCRalphabeta/CD19-depleted allogeneic hematopoietic cell transplantation in children was quantitatively tracked in the study by means of TCR repertoire profiling.

Including the terminal cysteine and phenylalanine, the CDR3 comprises 18 residues. Only the CDR3 DNA is retained, 54 bases long and in frame from the first base. Trimming costs V 0 bases and J 4 bases, and their ends lie 19 bases apart. CDR1 and CDR2 were assigned from the germline V gene as SGHDN and FVKESK. Paper-wide results and their limitations: The apparently early alphabetaT-cell count recovery about two months after transplant was reportedly dependent on only several hundred rapidly expanded clones derived from non-depleted graft cells. Hyperexpanded clone frequencies declined over subsequent months; after one year, T-cell counts and TCRbeta diversity were mostly attributed to newly produced T cells. In some patients, the high TCRbeta diversity seen at day 60 was put down to recipient T cells and intrathymic progenitors that had survived conditioning.

To note about this clonotype: Its specific antigen is unknown. Base quality data are lacking; no much larger clone is found one base away.

The sample's treatment or condition, from its label and the paper: allogeneic hematopoietic cell transplantation with graft depleted of TCRalphabeta T cells and CD19 B cells. The children who served as transplant recipients had been given grafts of TCRalphabeta/CD19-depleted allogeneic hematopoietic cells. The library was built by means of PCR. These reads were obtained on an Illumina HiSeq 2500. TCR libraries were prepared with molecular barcoding, using unique molecular identifiers to normalize TCRbeta repertoire quantification. In TCRdb, the public reads were trimmed at Q25 with fastp and aligned with MiXCR, with productive beta chains retained. Each CDR3 protein gets just one entry, which takes the most common genes and DNA from the rows behind it. This sample is represented by 190,000 or so distinct CDR3 sequences; just under 6.5% of them were singletons. Roughly 4.7% of the sample goes to the ten largest clones.

This TCR came from a girl under three years old with combined immunodeficiency, due to receive a stem cell transplant. The source material was PBMCs, sampled before TCRalphabeta/CD19-depleted stem cell transplant. The sequence links TRBV14 to TRBJ2-1; the D gene assignment is ambiguous. The nucleotides read TGTGCCAGCAGCCAAGATGGGCTGACCTCCCTGCCTTACAATGAGCAGTTCTTC. This sequence encodes CASSQDGLTSLPYNEQFF.